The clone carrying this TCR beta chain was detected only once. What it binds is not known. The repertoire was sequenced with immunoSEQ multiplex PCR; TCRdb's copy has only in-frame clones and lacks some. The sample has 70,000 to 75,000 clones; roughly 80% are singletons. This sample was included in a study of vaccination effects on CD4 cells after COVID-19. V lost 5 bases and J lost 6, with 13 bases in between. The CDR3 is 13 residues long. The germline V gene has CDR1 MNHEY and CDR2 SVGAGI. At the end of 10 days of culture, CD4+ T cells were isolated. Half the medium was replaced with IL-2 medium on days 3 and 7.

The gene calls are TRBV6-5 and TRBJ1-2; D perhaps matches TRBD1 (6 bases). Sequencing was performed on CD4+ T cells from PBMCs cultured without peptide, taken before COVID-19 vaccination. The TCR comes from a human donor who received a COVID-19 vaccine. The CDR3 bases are TGTGCCAGCAGTCGTACAGGGTATGATGGCTACACCTTC. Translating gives CASSRTGYDGYTF.